This T cell receptor beta chain was recovered during a study of blood T cell repertoires in COVID-19. In the study overall: Donors in the United States, Italy and Spain gave samples during acute or convalescent COVID-19. Nucleic acid was either cDNA or gDNA, and it came from T cells, B-cell-depleted T cells, or PBMCs.

In the authors' workflow: Reference gene primer amplification in the assay estimated nucleated cell counts. The data were produced by immunoSEQ multiplex PCR, yet TCRdb's version contains in-frame clones alone and is incomplete. The V and J calls and clone size are taken from that table; D and trimming were inferred from the DNA. This table has roughly 700,000 clones, about nine tenths appearing once. V lost 6 bases, J lost 2 bases, and 7 bases stayed unmatched. Looked up from germline, CDR1 is SGHDT and CDR2 is YYEEEE. The CDR3 extends over 15 amino acids. Source material: peripheral blood. The clonotype was recovered from a woman under 30 with acute or convalescent COVID-19. The V call is TRBV5-6, the J call TRBJ1-2, with 10 bases aligning to TRBD1. The CDR3 nucleotides read TGTGCCAGCACCTTAGGGACAGGGGTAAACTATGGCTACACCTTC. Its translation is CASTLGTGVNYGYTF.